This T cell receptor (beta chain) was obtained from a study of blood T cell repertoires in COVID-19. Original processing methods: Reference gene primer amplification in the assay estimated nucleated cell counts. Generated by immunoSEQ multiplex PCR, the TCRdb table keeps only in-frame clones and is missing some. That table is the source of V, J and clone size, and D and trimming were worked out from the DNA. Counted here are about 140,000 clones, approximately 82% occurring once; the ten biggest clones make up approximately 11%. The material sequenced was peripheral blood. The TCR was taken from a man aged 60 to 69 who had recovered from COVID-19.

The CDR3, as DNA: TGTGCCAGTAGGTCAAGTGCAGGGGAGAATTCACCCCTCCACTTT. Protein product: CASRSSAGENSPLHF. The rearrangement links TRBV19 to TRBJ1-6; a weak D match, TRBD1 (6 bases). Germline V lookup: CDR1 LNHDA, CDR2 SQIVND (reference sequence). With 6 bases removed from V and 7 bases from J, the gap between germline ends came to 16 bases. The CDR3 is 15 residues long.